One and the same sample provided the 20 T cell receptor beta chains below, sequenced in a study of blood T cell repertoires in COVID-19. Sequencing was performed with immunoSEQ multiplex PCR; in TCRdb, only in-frame clones are kept and a portion is missing. The table includes about 85,000 clones, roughly 88% detected once. Sequencing was done on a sample of peripheral blood. The receptor source for this set is a woman aged 80 or older with acute or convalescent COVID-19.

This sequence joins TRBV7-9 and TRBJ1-1; D possibly corresponds to TRBD1 (6 bases). Trimming took off 5 bases at V and 6 bases at J, with 13 bases between the two ends. The CDR3 runs to 13 residues. Germline CDR1 and CDR2: SEHNR and FQNEAQ (reference sequence). CDR3 sequence: CASSPEGVAEAFF. In DNA, the CDR3 is TGTGCCAGCAGCCCCGAGGGGGTCGCTGAAGCTTTCTTT. Drawing the rest from reference TRBV7-9 and TRBJ1-1, the complete variable domain is DTGVSQNPRHKITKRGQNVTFRCDPISEHNRLYWYRQTLGQGPEFLTYFQNEAQLEKSRLLSDRFSAERPKGSFSTLEIQRTEQGDSAMYLCASSPEGVAEAFFGQGTRLTVV.

V is TRBV19 and J is TRBJ2-3; 15 nucleotides line up with TRBD2. This CDR3 contains 23 residues. CDR1 and CDR2 from the germline V gene are LNHDA and SQIVND (reference sequence). Trimming removed 0 bases from V and 1 base from J; junction bases left unmatched: 17. The CDR3 DNA reads TGTGCCAGTAGTATAGATCTACGCCGGACTGGACTAGCGGGAGGGCGGGGCACAGATACGCAGTATTTT. Translated: CASSIDLRRTGLAGGRGTDTQYF.

The rearrangement joins TRBV6-5 to TRBJ2-4; TRBD2 matches 12 bases. With 0 bases clipped from V and 8 bases from J, the junction kept 5 bases outside the gene matches. Germline CDR1 MNHEY, CDR2 SVGAGI. This CDR3 has 16 amino acids. CDR3 amino acids: CASSYSLAGGRDIQYF. CDR3 bases: TGTGCCAGCAGTTACTCTCTAGCGGGGGGGAGGGACATTCAGTACTTC.

This clone was seen a single time. CDR3 bases: TGTGCCAGCAGCTTGGGGACTAGCGGGAGGGAAGAGACCCAGTACTTC. This gives the protein CASSLGTSGREETQYF. This chain uses TRBV11-3 with TRBJ2-5; TRBD2 aligns across 16 bases. There are 16 residues in the CDR3. After removal of 3 bases from V and 3 bases from J, the junction contained 1 base not matched to a gene. Germline CDR1 reads SGHNT; CDR2 reads YENEEA.

The rearrangement joins TRBV3-1 (or the pseudogene TRBV3-2) to TRBJ2-2; 8 bases align to TRBD1. CDR3 length equals 14 residues. The V gene's germline CDR1 is LGHDT and CDR2 YNNKEL (reference sequence). V lost 4 bases and J lost 7; bases outside the gene matches: 5. CDR3 nucleotides: TGTGCCAGCAGCCCGCAGGGGGCAAGCGGGGAGCTGTTTTTT. Translated: CASSPQGASGELFF.

This chain uses TRBV7-2 with TRBJ2-7, with a weak D call TRBD1 (5 bases). The CDR3 contains 15 residues. Looked up from germline, CDR1 is SGHTA and CDR2 is FQGNSA. V was trimmed by 0 bases and J by 6 bases, leaving 15 bases between them. As DNA, the CDR3 is TGTGCCAGCAGCTTAGCTTCAGGGCTCCTAAGCGAGCAGTACTTC. This translates into CASSLASGLLSEQYF. Filled out from reference TRBV7-2 and TRBJ2-7, the complete variable domain reads GAGVSQSPSNKVTEKGKDVELRCDPISGHTALYWYRQSLGQGLEFLIYFQGNSAPDKSGLPSDRFSAERTGGSVSTLTIQRTQQEDSAVYLCASSLASGLLSEQYFGPGTRLTVT.

The chain couples TRBV6-2 or TRBV6-3 to TRBJ2-5, with D tentatively TRBD2 (6 bases). V was pared by 6 bases and J by 2 bases, with 16 bases between. This CDR3 has 15 residues. Looked up from germline, CDR1 is MNHEY and CDR2 is SVGEGT. The CDR3 bases are TGTGCCAGCAGCCGCGGTGGGCTAGCGCAAGAGACCCAGTACTTC. This codes for CASSRGGLAQETQYF.

This chain connects TRBV5-6 to TRBJ1-6; D remains unclear. Germline V gives CDR1 SGHDT, CDR2 YYEEEE. The ends were cut back, 4 bases at V and 8 bases at J, with 10 bases in the middle. The CDR3 contains 13 residues. The CDR3 reads CASSLGSDSPLHF. The CDR3 nucleotides are TGTGCCAGCAGCCTGGGATCGGATTCACCCCTCCACTTT.

The genes are TRBV5-1 and TRBJ2-5; a possible D gene is TRBD1 (6 bases). There are 13 residues in the CDR3. The V gene lost 2 bases and the J gene lost 5 bases, with 10 bases spanning the gap. CDR1 SGHRS and CDR2 YFSETQ come from the germline V gene. Here the CDR3 DNA reads TGCGCCAGCAGCTTCAGGGGTTCTGAGACCCAGTACTTC. Encoded protein: CASSFRGSETQYF.

The chain employs TRBV6-6 and TRBJ1-2; D gene unclear. Germline V gene lookup returns CDR1 MNHNY and CDR2 SVGAGI (reference sequence). V gave up 6 bases and J gave up 5 bases, with 4 bases separating them. The CDR3 extends over 10 amino acids. This CDR3 reads CASRQYGYTF. CDR3 sequence (DNA): TGTGCCAGCAGACAGTATGGCTACACCTTC.

The rearrangement links TRBV23-1 to TRBJ1-2, with 8 positions matching TRBD1. TRBV23-1 counts as an open reading frame of uncertain function. CDR3 length: 20 amino acids. The junction had 30 bases not matched to a gene; V was cut back by 7 bases and J by 8 bases. The CDR3 coding sequence is TGCGCCAGCAACCAATCCACGCCCCAAGCCGCAAGACAGGGGAATCAAGGCTACACCTTC. This encodes CASNQSTPQAARQGNQGYTF.

The J gene is TRBJ2-7, the V gene TRBV30; no clear D. The ends were cut back, 2 bases at V and 4 bases at J, with 12 bases in the middle. This CDR3 contains 13 residues. Germline CDR1 is GTSNPN and CDR2 is SVGIG (reference sequence). The CDR3 DNA sequence: TGTGCCTGGAGTATTAGTGGGCAATACGAGCAGTACTTC. It encodes CAWSISGQYEQYF.

V usage is TRBV15 and J usage is TRBJ2-7, with TRBD2 as a possible D gene (5 bases). The CDR3 is made up of 16 amino acids. Germline CDR1 LNHNV, CDR2 YYDKDF (reference sequence). Trimming shortened V by 0 bases and J by 2 bases, and 14 bases separated the two germline ends. CDR3 in amino acids: CATSREKGVGAYEQYF. The CDR3, as DNA: TGTGCCACCAGCAGAGAAAAGGGTGTCGGGGCCTACGAGCAGTACTTC.

Points on this clone: The junction and the germline gene differ at one end; a read error may be behind it. The J gene is TRBJ2-1, the V gene TRBV7-7; 12 bases map to TRBD2. The germline gives CDR1 SSHAT, CDR2 FNYEAQ (reference sequence). CDR3 size: 15 residues. The CDR3 coding sequence is TGTGCTAGCAGTTTACCTAGCGGGAGGGGCGATGAGCAGTTCTTC. Protein: CASSLPSGRGDEQFF. Supplemented by reference TRBV7-7 and TRBJ2-1, the full variable domain reads GAGVSQSPRYKVTKRGQDVTLRCDPISSHATLYWYQQALGQGPEFLTYFNYEAQPDKSGLPSDRFSAERPEGSISTLTIQRTEQRDSAMYRCASSLPSGRGDEQFFGPGTRLTVL.

V and J are TRBV7-9 and TRBJ2-3; D is possibly TRBD2 (6 bases). The ends were cut back, 5 bases at V and 6 bases at J, with 18 bases in the middle. Germline CDR1 and CDR2: SEHNR and FQNEAQ (reference sequence). The CDR3 loop spans 15 amino acids. CDR3 loop: CASSDGRSLKDTQYF. The CDR3 DNA follows: TGTGCCAGCAGCGACGGGAGAAGTTTAAAGGATACGCAGTATTTT.

Remarks on this clone: Compared with germline, one end of the junction differs, possibly owing to a read error. The genes are TRBV6-2 or TRBV6-3 and TRBJ2-7; 7 bases are a match to TRBD1. The CDR3 is 11 residues long. Germline values: CDR1 MNHEY, CDR2 SVGEGT. In DNA form, the CDR3 reads TGTGCCAGCAGTTCCCGACAGGGTAAAGACTTC. This gives the protein CASSSRQGKDF.

V gene TRBV6-5 combines with J gene TRBJ2-3; no clear D. Germline loops: CDR1 MNHEY, CDR2 SVGAGI. The CDR3 covers 14 residues. Trimming pared 0 bases from V and 6 bases from J, leaving 10 bases between. CDR3 coding DNA: TGTGCCAGCAGTTACTCGGCCCAGTGGGATACGCAGTATTTT. The encoded protein is CASSYSAQWDTQYF.

The chain has TRBV19 and TRBJ1-2; TRBD1 matches 7 bases. The V gene's germline CDR1 is LNHDA and CDR2 SQIVND (reference sequence). V shed 4 bases and J 2 bases; nucleotides not matched to a gene: 4. CDR3 size: 14 residues. The CDR3 nucleotides are TGTGCCAGTAGTAGTGGGGGACAGAACTATGGCTACACCTTC. Its protein product is CASSSGGQNYGYTF.

In DNA form, the CDR3 reads TGTGCCAGCAGCAGGGGACTAGCGGGGGGTAGGACAGATACGCAGTATTTT. Its translation: CASSRGLAGGRTDTQYF. The rearrangement joins TRBV5-4 to TRBJ2-3; 15 bases line up with TRBD2. Germline V CDR1 and CDR2: SGHNT, YYREEE (reference sequence). Trimming took 4 bases from V and 3 from J; bases not matched to a gene: 6. The CDR3 consists of 17 residues.

The gene calls are TRBV18 and TRBJ1-6, with TRBD1 matching 8 bases. V lost 4 bases to trimming and J lost 5 bases; unmatched junction nucleotides: 7. The CDR3 is 16 amino acids. Germline lookup yields CDR1 KGHSH and CDR2 LQKENI. The CDR3 reads CASSLMGQENNSPLHF. As DNA, the CDR3 is TGTGCCAGCTCACTAATGGGACAGGAGAATAATTCACCCCTCCACTTT.